Below, 24 T cell receptor beta chains from the same sample are listed, as sequenced in a study of T cells in localized non-small cell lung cancer (dated by TCRdb to the early 2020s). Library preparation used the immunoSEQ multiplex PCR assay. In its TCRdb copy, this immuneACCESS table keeps in-frame sequences only and misses some clones. Where compared with another copy, unresolved V genes explain less than half of these, and the others have no known cause. The table for this sample lists roughly 38,000 clones; just over 85% of them were counted only once. Over 5.5% of the sample lies in the top ten. The starting material was peripheral blood mononuclear cells, obtained before any cancer treatment. The receptor source for this set is a male donor at least 60 years old with stage II lung adenocarcinoma.

This chain joins TRBV21-1 and TRBJ2-5; the DNA was not compared with TRBD1, the D call given in the table. TRBV21-1 is given as a pseudogene. The CDR3 totals 12 residues. Here the CDR3 reads CASSKEGETQYF. CDR3 sequence (DNA): TGTGCCAGCAGCAAAGAGGGGGAGACCCAGTACTTC.

CDR3 sequence (DNA): TGTGCCAGCAGCTTGGATCGGGGGACTGCCGGGTGGCCCCAGCATTTT. Its protein product is CASSLDRGTAGWPQHF. The rearrangement joins TRBV5-8 to TRBJ1-5, with D tentatively TRBD1 (5 bases). Germline V lookup: CDR1 SGHTS, CDR2 YDEGEE. The V end lost 0 bases, the J end lost 9 bases, and 19 bases lay between the germline ends. The CDR3 is 16 amino acids. Supplemented by reference TRBV5-8 and TRBJ1-5, the full variable domain reads EAGVTQSPTHLIKTRGQQATLRCSPISGHTSVYWYQQALGLGLQFLLWYDEGEERNRGNFPPRFSGRQFPNYSSELNVNALELEDSALYLCASSLDRGTAGWPQHFGDGTRLSIL.

The V gene is TRBV4-2, the J gene TRBJ1-4, with TRBD1 as a possible D gene (5 bases). In germline, CDR1 is LGHNA, CDR2 YNFKEQ. This CDR3 is 16 amino acids long. V was clipped by 0 bases and J by 5 bases, with 13 bases between them. This CDR3 reads CASSQEGGARNEKLFF. The CDR3, as DNA: TGTGCCAGCAGCCAAGAAGGAGGGGCCCGGAATGAAAAACTGTTTTTT.

V usage is TRBV5-1 and J usage is TRBJ1-2; no clear D gene. Trimming pared 0 bases from V and 7 bases from J, leaving 10 bases between. Germline V gives CDR1 SGHRS, CDR2 YFSETQ. The CDR3 runs 13 residues. The DNA of the CDR3 is TGCGCCAGCAGCTTGGCCGAAGGTCTTGGCTACACCTTC. This codes for CASSLAEGLGYTF.

This chain joins TRBV6-5 and TRBJ1-1, with no clear D. The germline V gene encodes CDR1 MNHEY and CDR2 SVGAGI. V gave up 6 bases and J gave up 12 bases, with 14 bases separating them. The CDR3 sequence is 11 residues long. The CDR3 protein is CASRSLGLTFF. CDR3 bases: TGTGCCAGCAGATCCCTGGGGTTGACTTTCTTT.

This clone has only one observation. Here the CDR3 DNA reads TGTGCCAGCAGCCAAGACGGTGGGAGGAACACCGGGGAGCTGTTTTTT. It codes for CASSQDGGRNTGELFF. The chain carries TRBV4-2 and TRBJ2-2; perhaps TRBD2 as D (5 bases). V was clipped by 0 bases and J by 1 base, with 9 bases between them. There are 16 residues in the CDR3. Germline V gives CDR1 LGHNA, CDR2 YNFKEQ.

This chain links TRBV7-3 with TRBJ1-1; TRBD1 aligns across 7 bases. In germline, CDR1 is SGHTA, CDR2 FQGTGA. CDR3 length: 13 amino acids. V lost 5 bases, J lost 3 bases, and 3 bases stayed unmatched. The CDR3 is CASSSGTDTEAFF. As DNA, the CDR3 is TGTGCCAGCAGCAGCGGGACAGACACTGAAGCTTTCTTT.

The V call is TRBV27, the J call TRBJ1-4, with TRBD1 as a possible D gene (5 bases). The CDR3 contains 16 residues. Trimming shortened V by 6 bases and J by 8 bases, and 22 bases separated the two germline ends. Germline lookup yields CDR1 MNHEY and CDR2 SMNVEV (reference sequence). The CDR3: CASRTFYRPGREKLFF. The CDR3 nucleotides are TGTGCCAGCAGAACGTTTTATCGACCGGGACGAGAAAAACTGTTTTTT.

The V gene is TRBV7-9, the J gene TRBJ1-1; D is uncertain. This CDR3 region has 13 residues. Germline values: CDR1 SEHNR, CDR2 FQNEAQ (reference sequence). Trimming left V 10 bases short and J 6 bases short, with 18 bases between. The CDR3 sequence is CATFNSFLAEAFF. As DNA, the CDR3 is TGTGCCACCTTCAACAGCTTCTTGGCTGAAGCTTTCTTT. Looking up the rest from reference TRBV7-9 and TRBJ1-1 gives the full variable domain: DTGVSQNPRHKITKRGQNVTFRCDPISEHNRLYWYRQTLGQGPEFLTYFQNEAQLEKSRLLSDRFSAERPKGSFSTLEIQRTEQGDSAMYLCATFNSFLAEAFFGQGTRLTVV.

This chain joins TRBV18 and TRBJ1-2; 7 positions agree with TRBD1. The CDR3 covers 14 residues. Germline V lookup: CDR1 KGHSH, CDR2 LQKENI. V was pared by 3 bases and J by 5 bases, with 6 bases of the junction left unmatched. CDR3 sequence: CASSPGQAQYGYTF. CDR3 DNA: TGTGCCAGCTCACCTGGACAGGCCCAATATGGCTACACCTTC. Looking up the rest from reference TRBV18 and TRBJ1-2 gives the full variable domain: NAGVMQNPRHLVRRRGQEARLRCSPMKGHSHVYWYRQLPEEGLKFMVYLQKENIIDESGMPKERFSAEFPKEGPSILRIQQVVRGDSAAYFCASSPGQAQYGYTFGSGTRLTVV.

The chain couples TRBV5-1 to TRBJ1-5; D possibly corresponds to TRBD1 (5 bases). The CDR3 totals 13 residues. Trimming stripped 3 bases from V and 5 bases from J, with 9 bases between. CDR1 SGHRS and CDR2 YFSETQ come from the germline V gene. The CDR3 loop reads CASSSGPDQPQHF. The CDR3 DNA sequence: TGCGCCAGCAGCTCGGGGCCCGATCAGCCCCAGCATTTT.

The V and J genes are TRBV25-1 and TRBJ2-4, with D hard to call. There are 13 residues in the CDR3. With 1 base removed from V and 3 bases from J, the gap between germline ends came to 4 bases. Germline assignment: CDR1 MGHDK and CDR2 SYGVNS. The CDR3 protein is CASSESVKNIQYF. CDR3 DNA sequence: TGTGCCAGCAGTGAATCGGTCAAAAACATTCAGTACTTC.

This chain uses TRBV7-9 with TRBJ2-3, with D possibly being TRBD2 (5 bases). CDR1 and CDR2 from the germline V gene are SEHNR and FQNEAQ (reference sequence). Trimming removed 1 base from V and 2 bases from J, with 10 bases in between. This CDR3 is built from 15 residues. The CDR3 DNA reads TGTGCCAGCAGCTTAGGAGTCGGGGACACAGATACGCAGTATTTT. Protein product: CASSLGVGDTDTQYF.

The chain couples TRBV7-9 to TRBJ1-1, with D uncertain. The CDR3 loop spans 12 amino acids. The V gene's germline CDR1 is SEHNR and CDR2 FQNEAQ (reference sequence). V was cut by 5 bases and J by 6 bases, with 10 bases left in between. The CDR3 DNA reads as TGTGCCAGCAGCATCCCCCGTGCTGAAGCTTTCTTT. Protein sequence: CASSIPRAEAFF.

The chain recombines TRBV5-6 with TRBJ1-2; tentatively, D is TRBD1 (5 bases). CDR1 is SGHDT, CDR2 YYEEEE, per germline. V lost 4 bases to trimming and J lost 8 bases, with 12 bases between them. The CDR3 is 12 amino acids. This CDR3 reads CASSPPGGGYTF. The DNA of the CDR3 is TGTGCCAGCAGCCCCCCGGGGGGGGGCTACACCTTC.

The rearrangement joins TRBV27 to TRBJ1-2; D gene ambiguous. This CDR3 contains 13 residues. Germline CDR1 reads MNHEY; CDR2 reads SMNVEV (reference sequence). V was pared by 5 bases and J by 4 bases, with 11 bases between. The CDR3 sequence is CASSPRAGYGYTF. DNA for the CDR3: TGTGCCAGCAGTCCCCGGGCCGGCTATGGCTACACCTTC.

This chain's CDR3 is CASRTAYEQYF. CDR3 sequence (DNA): TGCGCCAGCAGGACCGCCTACGAGCAGTACTTC. The chain recombines TRBV10-2 with TRBJ2-7; no clear D. This CDR3 contains 11 residues. The ends were cut back, 6 bases at V and 2 bases at J, with 5 bases in the middle. Per germline, CDR1 WSHSY and CDR2 SAAADI.

The chain recombines TRBV19 with TRBJ2-1; D might be TRBD1 (6 bases). Germline assignment: CDR1 LNHDA and CDR2 SQIVND (reference sequence). The CDR3 is made up of 14 amino acids. V lost 4 bases and J lost 7, with 14 bases in between. The CDR3 DNA reads TGTGCCAGTAGTAACACAGGGAAGTTAAATGAGCAGTTCTTC. It encodes CASSNTGKLNEQFF.

This sequence joins TRBV7-2 and TRBJ1-3, with 11 bases aligning to TRBD1. V lost 4 bases and J lost 0; bases outside the gene matches: 2. This CDR3 contains 16 residues. The germline V gene has CDR1 SGHTA and CDR2 FQGNSA. The CDR3 coding sequence is TGTGCCAGCAGCTGGGACAGGGGGACCTCTGGAAACACCATATATTTT. Amino acids: CASSWDRGTSGNTIYF.

The V gene is TRBV7-9, the J gene TRBJ2-3; D is possibly TRBD1 (6 bases). The CDR3 sequence is 13 residues long. V dropped 5 bases and J dropped 6 bases, with 12 bases sitting between them. CDR1 is SEHNR and CDR2 is FQNEAQ in the germline V gene (reference sequence). DNA of the CDR3: TGTGCCAGCAGCCCTGGGACACCGGATACGCAGTATTTT. Residues: CASSPGTPDTQYF.

The chain is built from TRBV6-1 and TRBJ2-7; a possible D gene is TRBD2 (5 bases). The CDR3 runs to 13 residues. V was pared by 6 bases and J by 6 bases, with 15 bases between. Looked up from germline, CDR1 is MNHNS and CDR2 is SASEGT. This CDR3 reads CASSRRAIGEQYF. The CDR3 DNA follows: TGTGCCAGCAGCCGGCGGGCTATCGGCGAGCAGTACTTC.

This clone has only a few counts. As DNA, the CDR3 is TGCAGCGTTGAAGGAGGTTTGGGCTACGAGCAGTACTTC. Translating it yields CSVEGGLGYEQYF. The chain combines TRBV29-1 with TRBJ2-7; D remains unclear. Between the trimmed V and J ends, which lost 1 base and 3 bases, there was a span of 10 bases. CDR1 SQVTM and CDR2 ANQGSEA come from the germline V gene. This CDR3 is built from 13 residues.

The chain uses TRBV5-1 and TRBJ1-1; D is undetermined. This CDR3 is built from 12 residues. Trimming stripped 5 bases from V and 1 base from J, with 6 bases between. Per germline, CDR1 SGHRS and CDR2 YFSETQ. CDR3 DNA: TGCGCCAGCAGTAGGGCGAACACTGAAGCTTTCTTT. Amino acid sequence: CASSRANTEAFF. Using reference TRBV5-1 and TRBJ1-1 for the parts outside the CDR3, the full variable domain is KAGVTQTPRYLIKTRGQQVTLSCSPISGHRSVSWYQQTPGQGLQFLFEYFSETQRNKGNFPGRFSGRQFSNSRSEMNVSTLELGDSALYLCASSRANTEAFFGQGTRLTVV.

The CDR3 region is CASSSTGGYQPQHF. The CDR3 bases are TGTGCCAGCAGCTCGACAGGGGGATATCAGCCCCAGCATTTT. This chain links TRBV7-9 with TRBJ1-5; 9 bases agree with TRBD1. Germline CDR1 SEHNR, CDR2 FQNEAQ (reference sequence). The CDR3 has 14 amino acids. With 4 bases clipped from V and 5 bases from J, the junction kept 3 bases outside the gene matches.